This TCR beta chain was captured in a study of T-cell reconstitution after alpha-beta-depleted transplantation in children. Whole-study findings and limits: Several hundred expanded graft clones reportedly were the source of alpha-beta T cells about two months after transplant. From newly produced T cells came most of the T-cell counts and diversity one year after transplant. The study traced high day-60 TCRbeta diversity in some patients to surviving recipient T cells and thymic progenitors.

A TCRbeta library incorporating unique molecular identifiers was prepared. TCRdb re-called the PCR reads through MiXCR, storing one row per CDR3 protein. The table has approximately 630,000 distinct CDR3 sequences, 10% to 15% seen once. Germline V gives CDR1 SGHRS, CDR2 YFSETQ. V lost 5 bases to trimming and J lost 3 bases, with 29 bases between them. This CDR3 has 19 amino acids. As concerns this clonotype: Its target is not known. A much larger clone lies a single base off, so this may be a read error.

The gene calls are TRBV5-1 and TRBJ1-1; D is possibly TRBD1 (6 bases). This material consisted of PBMCs, taken before TCRalphabeta/CD19-depleted stem cell transplant. The TCR comes from a girl aged 2 to 10 with congenital amegakaryocytic thrombocytopenia, due to receive a stem cell transplant. CDR3 protein: CASSHRPGLGALSDTEAFF. CDR3 DNA sequence: TGCGCCAGCAGTCACCGCCCGGGACTGGGGGCTTTATCGGACACTGAAGCTTTCTTT.